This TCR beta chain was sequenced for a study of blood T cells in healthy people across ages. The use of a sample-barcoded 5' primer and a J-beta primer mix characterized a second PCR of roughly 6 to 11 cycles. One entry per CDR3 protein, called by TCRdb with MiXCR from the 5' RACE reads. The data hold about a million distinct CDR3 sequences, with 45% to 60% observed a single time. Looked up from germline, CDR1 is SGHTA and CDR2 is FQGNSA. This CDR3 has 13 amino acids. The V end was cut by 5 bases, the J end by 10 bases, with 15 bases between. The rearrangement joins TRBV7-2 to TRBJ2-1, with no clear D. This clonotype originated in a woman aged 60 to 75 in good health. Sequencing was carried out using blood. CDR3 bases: TGTGCCAGCAGCCCCATAGGGCAGTCCGAGCAGTTCTTC. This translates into CASSPIGQSEQFF.